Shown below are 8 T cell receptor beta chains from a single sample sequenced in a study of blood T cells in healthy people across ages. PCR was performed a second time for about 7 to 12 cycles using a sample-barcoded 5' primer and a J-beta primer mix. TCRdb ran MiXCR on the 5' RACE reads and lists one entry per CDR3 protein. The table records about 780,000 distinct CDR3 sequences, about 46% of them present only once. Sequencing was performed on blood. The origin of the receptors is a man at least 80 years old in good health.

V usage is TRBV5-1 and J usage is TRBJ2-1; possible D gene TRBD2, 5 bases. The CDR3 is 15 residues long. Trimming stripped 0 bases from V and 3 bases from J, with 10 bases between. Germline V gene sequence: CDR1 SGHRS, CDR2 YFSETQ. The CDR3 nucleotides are TGCGCCAGCAGCTTGGATGGAGACTACTACAATGAGCAGTTCTTC. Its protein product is CASSLDGDYYNEQFF.

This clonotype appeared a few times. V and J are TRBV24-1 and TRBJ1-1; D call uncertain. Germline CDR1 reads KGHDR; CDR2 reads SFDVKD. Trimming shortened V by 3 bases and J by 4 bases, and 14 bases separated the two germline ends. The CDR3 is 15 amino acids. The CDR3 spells CATSDTGPRGTEAFF. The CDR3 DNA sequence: TGTGCCACCAGTGATACTGGTCCCAGAGGCACTGAAGCTTTCTTT.

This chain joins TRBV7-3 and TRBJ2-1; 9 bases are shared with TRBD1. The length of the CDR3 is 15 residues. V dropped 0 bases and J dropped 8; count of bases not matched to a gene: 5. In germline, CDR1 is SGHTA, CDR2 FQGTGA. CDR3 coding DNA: TGTGCCAGCAGCTTAACGCAGGGACAGGGCTATGAGCAGTTCTTC. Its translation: CASSLTQGQGYEQFF.

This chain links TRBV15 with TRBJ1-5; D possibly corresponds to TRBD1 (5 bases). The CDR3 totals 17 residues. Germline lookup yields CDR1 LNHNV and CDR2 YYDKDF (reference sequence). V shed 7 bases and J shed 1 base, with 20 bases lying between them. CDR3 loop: CATTLGPEVYSNQPQHF. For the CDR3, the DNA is TGTGCCACCACCTTGGGGCCCGAGGTCTACAGCAATCAGCCCCAGCATTTT.

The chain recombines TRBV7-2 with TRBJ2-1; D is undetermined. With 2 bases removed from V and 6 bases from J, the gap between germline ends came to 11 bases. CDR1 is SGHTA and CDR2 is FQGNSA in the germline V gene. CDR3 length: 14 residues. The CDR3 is CASSLSPLCNEQFF. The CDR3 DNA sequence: TGTGCCAGCAGCTTAAGTCCCCTCTGCAATGAGCAGTTCTTC.

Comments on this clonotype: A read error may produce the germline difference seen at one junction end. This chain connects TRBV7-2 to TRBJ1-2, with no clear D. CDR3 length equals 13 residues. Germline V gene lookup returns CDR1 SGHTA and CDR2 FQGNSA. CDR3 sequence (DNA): TGTGCCAGCAGCTTTGGTACAGTCTATGGCTCCACCTTC. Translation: CASSFGTVYGSTF.

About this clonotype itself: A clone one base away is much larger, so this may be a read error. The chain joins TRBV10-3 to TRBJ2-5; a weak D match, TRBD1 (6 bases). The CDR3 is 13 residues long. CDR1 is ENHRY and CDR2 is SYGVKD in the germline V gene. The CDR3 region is CTISDIDRSQQYF. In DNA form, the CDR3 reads TGTACCATCAGCGATATCGACAGGAGCCAGCAGTACTTC.

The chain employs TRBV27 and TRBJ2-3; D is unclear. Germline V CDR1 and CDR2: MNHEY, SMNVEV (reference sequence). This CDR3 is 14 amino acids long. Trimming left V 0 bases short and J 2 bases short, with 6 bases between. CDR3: CASSLSGYTDTQYF. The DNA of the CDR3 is TGTGCCAGCAGTTTATCGGGGTACACAGATACGCAGTATTTT.